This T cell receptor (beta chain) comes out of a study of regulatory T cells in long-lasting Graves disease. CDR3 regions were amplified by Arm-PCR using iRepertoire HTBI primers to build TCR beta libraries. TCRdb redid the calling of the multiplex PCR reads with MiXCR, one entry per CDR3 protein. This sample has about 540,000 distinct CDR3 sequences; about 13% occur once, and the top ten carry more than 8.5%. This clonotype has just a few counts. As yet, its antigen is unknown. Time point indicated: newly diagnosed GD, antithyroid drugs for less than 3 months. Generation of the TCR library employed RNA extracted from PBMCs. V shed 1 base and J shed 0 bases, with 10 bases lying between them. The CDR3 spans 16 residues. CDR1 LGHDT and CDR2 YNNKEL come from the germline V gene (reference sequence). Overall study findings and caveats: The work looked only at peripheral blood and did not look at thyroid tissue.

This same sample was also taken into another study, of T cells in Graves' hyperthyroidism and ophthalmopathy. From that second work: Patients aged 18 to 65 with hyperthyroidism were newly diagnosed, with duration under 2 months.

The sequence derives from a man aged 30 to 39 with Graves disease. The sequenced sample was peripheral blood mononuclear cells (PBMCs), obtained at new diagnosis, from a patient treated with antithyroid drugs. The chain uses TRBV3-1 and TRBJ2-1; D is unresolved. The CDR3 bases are TGTGCCAGCAGCCAAGTCCCCCGGAGCTCCTACAATGAGCAGTTCTTC. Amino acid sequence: CASSQVPRSSYNEQFF.